Listed below are T cell receptor beta chains from one sample, sequenced in a study of blood T cell repertoires in COVID-19. This table comes from immunoSEQ multiplex PCR, and its TCRdb copy is limited to in-frame clones, with some not included. The sample includes 150,000 or so clones, 85% to 90% of them seen just once. The specimen was PBMCs or T cells enriched from blood (not recorded which). The source is a woman aged 45-59 years who had recovered from COVID-19. Both conserved end residues are part of each CDR3. The D gene is left open where the match is weak. Clone size is given for some rows only: seen once, a few or many times, or a class if the clone is expanded.

j_call: TRBJ1-3; d_call: NA; v_call: TRBV5-1; clone_size: NA; cdr3_aa: CASSSMEGNTIYF; cdr3_nt: TGCGCCAGCAGCTCCATGGAGGGAAACACCATATATTTT
j_call: TRBJ1-2; d_call: TRBD1; v_call: TRBV7-8; clone_size: NA; cdr3_aa: CASSARQGWGYGYTF; cdr3_nt: TGTGCCAGCAGCGCTCGACAGGGGTGGGGCTATGGCTACACCTTC
j_call: TRBJ2-1; d_call: TRBD2; v_call: TRBV7-3; clone_size: few; cdr3_aa: CASSPGTSVEQFF; cdr3_nt: TGTGCCAGCAGCCCAGGGACTAGCGTTGAGCAGTTCTTC
j_call: TRBJ2-2; d_call: NA; v_call: TRBV19; clone_size: NA; cdr3_aa: CASRPRTTNTGELFF; cdr3_nt: TGTGCCAGTAGGCCCCGGACTACAAACACCGGGGAGCTGTTTTTT
j_call: TRBJ2-3; d_call: NA; v_call: TRBV7-2; clone_size: NA; cdr3_aa: CASSLPPFTDTQYF; cdr3_nt: TGTGCCAGCAGCTTACCCCCATTCACAGATACGCAGTATTTT
j_call: TRBJ1-5; d_call: NA; v_call: TRBV27; clone_size: NA; cdr3_aa: CASSLAPSNQPQHF; cdr3_nt: TGTGCCAGCAGTTTAGCGCCATCCAATCAGCCCCAGCATTTT
j_call: TRBJ1-3; d_call: NA; v_call: TRBV11-3; clone_size: NA; cdr3_aa: CASSSWSSGNTIYF; cdr3_nt: TGTGCCAGCAGCTCTTGGAGCTCTGGAAACACCATATATTTT
j_call: TRBJ1-1; d_call: TRBD1; v_call: TRBV12-3/TRBV12-4; clone_size: NA; cdr3_aa: CASSFGQGADAFF; cdr3_nt: TGTGCCAGCAGTTTCGGACAGGGGGCTGACGCTTTCTTT
j_call: TRBJ1-1; d_call: TRBD1; v_call: TRBV19; clone_size: NA; cdr3_aa: CASSIPWTGAEAFF; cdr3_nt: TGTGCCAGTAGTATCCCCTGGACAGGGGCTGAAGCTTTCTTT
j_call: TRBJ1-1; d_call: NA; v_call: TRBV30; clone_size: NA; cdr3_aa: CAWHRVGEAFF; cdr3_nt: TGTGCCTGGCACAGGGTTGGTGAAGCTTTCTTT
j_call: TRBJ1-2; d_call: NA; v_call: TRBV4-3; clone_size: NA; cdr3_aa: CASSQETGATNYGYTF; cdr3_nt: TGCGCCAGCAGCCAAGAAACAGGAGCCACTAACTATGGCTACACCTTC
j_call: TRBJ1-2; d_call: NA; v_call: TRBV25-1; clone_size: NA; cdr3_aa: CASSPSGPAGYGYTF; cdr3_nt: TGTGCCAGCAGCCCGAGCGGGCCAGCGGGCTATGGCTACACCTTC
j_call: TRBJ2-5; d_call: TRBD1; v_call: TRBV18; clone_size: NA; cdr3_aa: CASSPRQGQETQYF; cdr3_nt: TGTGCCAGCTCACCAAGACAGGGGCAAGAGACCCAGTACTTC
j_call: TRBJ1-1; d_call: NA; v_call: TRBV4-2; clone_size: NA; cdr3_aa: CASSPYPRGTLNTEAFF; cdr3_nt: TGTGCCAGCAGCCCCTACCCTCGGGGGACTTTGAACACTGAAGCTTTCTTT
j_call: TRBJ2-5; d_call: TRBD1; v_call: TRBV5-4; clone_size: NA; cdr3_aa: CASSQGQGETQYF; cdr3_nt: TGTGCCAGCAGCCAGGGACAGGGAGAGACCCAGTACTTC
j_call: TRBJ2-3; d_call: TRBD2; v_call: TRBV5-6; clone_size: NA; cdr3_aa: CASSLAGGMETQYF; cdr3_nt: TGTGCCAGCAGCCTAGCGGGGGGAATGGAAACGCAGTATTTT
j_call: TRBJ2-1; d_call: TRBD1; v_call: TRBV13; clone_size: NA; cdr3_aa: CASSLGPGQGYEQFF; cdr3_nt: TGTGCCAGCAGCTTAGGGCCGGGACAGGGATATGAGCAGTTCTTC
j_call: TRBJ1-3; d_call: TRBD1; v_call: TRBV7-8; clone_size: NA; cdr3_aa: CASSSSTGGVRNTIYF; cdr3_nt: TGTGCCAGCAGCTCGTCGACAGGGGGCGTGAGAAACACCATATATTTT
j_call: TRBJ1-2; d_call: TRBD1; v_call: TRBV18; clone_size: once; cdr3_aa: CASSPARGNYGYTF; cdr3_nt: TGTGCCAGCTCACCGGCCAGGGGGAACTATGGCTACACCTTC
j_call: TRBJ1-2; d_call: TRBD1; v_call: TRBV6-5; clone_size: NA; cdr3_aa: CASSHRDRVYGYTF; cdr3_nt: TGTGCCAGCAGCCACCGGGACAGGGTCTATGGCTACACCTTC
j_call: TRBJ2-3; d_call: NA; v_call: TRBV5-6; clone_size: NA; cdr3_aa: CASTHAGASTDTQYF; cdr3_nt: TGTGCCAGCACCCACGCGGGGGCTAGCACAGATACGCAGTATTTT
j_call: TRBJ1-4; d_call: NA; v_call: TRBV6-1; clone_size: NA; cdr3_aa: CASRQGVSNEKLFF; cdr3_nt: TGTGCCAGCAGACAGGGAGTATCTAATGAAAAACTGTTTTTT
j_call: TRBJ1-2; d_call: TRBD1; v_call: TRBV4-1; clone_size: NA; cdr3_aa: CASSQDPQGDNGYTF; cdr3_nt: TGCGCCAGCAGCCAAGATCCCCAGGGGGATAATGGCTACACCTTC
j_call: TRBJ1-1; d_call: TRBD1; v_call: TRBV19; clone_size: NA; cdr3_aa: CASRDRGLEAFF; cdr3_nt: TGTGCCAGTAGGGACAGGGGGCTTGAAGCTTTCTTT
j_call: TRBJ2-2; d_call: TRBD2; v_call: TRBV27; clone_size: NA; cdr3_aa: CASRLGGGGTGELFF; cdr3_nt: TGTGCCAGCCGGTTGGGCGGGGGGGGCACCGGGGAGCTGTTTTTT
j_call: TRBJ2-3; d_call: NA; v_call: TRBV19; clone_size: NA; cdr3_aa: CASSIPGSTDTQYF; cdr3_nt: TGTGCCAGTAGTATCCCGGGTAGCACAGATACGCAGTATTTT
j_call: TRBJ1-1; d_call: NA; v_call: TRBV10-3; clone_size: NA; cdr3_aa: CAISESAYTEAFF; cdr3_nt: TGTGCCATCAGTGAGTCGGCCTACACTGAAGCTTTCTTT
j_call: TRBJ1-3; d_call: NA; v_call: TRBV21-1; clone_size: NA; cdr3_aa: CASSKGAGISGNTIYF; cdr3_nt: TGTGCCAGCAGCAAAGGAGCGGGGATCTCTGGAAACACCATATATTTT
j_call: TRBJ2-1; d_call: NA; v_call: TRBV7-9; clone_size: many; cdr3_aa: CASSPTRQQFF; cdr3_nt: TGTGCCAGCAGCCCCACGAGGCAGCAGTTCTTC
j_call: TRBJ1-5; d_call: NA; v_call: TRBV7-9; clone_size: once; cdr3_aa: CASSLEGGNQPQHF; cdr3_nt: TGTGCCAGCAGCTTAGAGGGGGGCAATCAGCCCCAGCATTTT
j_call: TRBJ2-1; d_call: TRBD2; v_call: TRBV14; clone_size: NA; cdr3_aa: CASSQETSADRGYNEQFF; cdr3_nt: TGTGCCAGCAGCCAGGAGACTAGCGCGGATCGTGGCTACAATGAGCAGTTCTTC
j_call: TRBJ1-6; d_call: TRBD1; v_call: TRBV9; clone_size: NA; cdr3_aa: CASSSTGKVSPLHF; cdr3_nt: TGTGCCAGCAGCTCGACAGGGAAAGTTTCACCCCTCCACTTT
j_call: TRBJ1-1; d_call: NA; v_call: TRBV2; clone_size: NA; cdr3_aa: CASGARVNTEAFF; cdr3_nt: TGTGCCAGCGGGGCCAGGGTGAACACTGAAGCTTTCTTT
j_call: TRBJ2-3; d_call: NA; v_call: TRBV19; clone_size: NA; cdr3_aa: CASSPRQMVTDTQYF; cdr3_nt: TGTGCCAGTAGTCCGAGACAGATGGTCACAGATACGCAGTATTTT
j_call: TRBJ2-1; d_call: TRBD1; v_call: TRBV11-2; clone_size: NA; cdr3_aa: CASSSVRGQGMNEQFF; cdr3_nt: TGTGCCAGCAGCTCGGTTCGGGGACAGGGGATGAATGAGCAGTTCTTC
j_call: TRBJ1-1; d_call: TRBD1; v_call: TRBV6-2/TRBV6-3; clone_size: NA; cdr3_aa: CASSYLQGGMNTEAFF; cdr3_nt: TGTGCCAGCAGTTACCTCCAGGGGGGAATGAACACTGAAGCTTTCTTT
j_call: TRBJ2-7; d_call: NA; v_call: TRBV6-2/TRBV6-3; clone_size: NA; cdr3_aa: CASSLSGDNRGYEQYF; cdr3_nt: TGTGCCAGCAGTTTGTCCGGGGACAACCGAGGCTACGAGCAGTACTTC
j_call: TRBJ1-3; d_call: NA; v_call: TRBV19; clone_size: NA; cdr3_aa: CASSIGQVGGNTIYF; cdr3_nt: TGTGCCAGTAGTATCGGCCAGGTCGGCGGAAACACCATATATTTT
j_call: TRBJ1-5; d_call: NA; v_call: TRBV1; clone_size: NA; cdr3_aa: CTSSHVGTGNQPQHF; cdr3_nt: NA
j_call: TRBJ2-5; d_call: NA; v_call: TRBV5-1; clone_size: NA; cdr3_aa: CASSLSRGQETQYF; cdr3_nt: TGCGCCAGCAGCCTCAGCCGGGGTCAAGAGACCCAGTACTTC
j_call: TRBJ2-1; d_call: NA; v_call: TRBV27; clone_size: NA; cdr3_aa: CASSLFGDEQFF; cdr3_nt: TGTGCCAGCAGTTTGTTCGGGGATGAGCAGTTCTTC
j_call: TRBJ1-1; d_call: NA; v_call: TRBV13; clone_size: once; cdr3_aa: CASSGWGRAEAFF; cdr3_nt: TGTGCCAGCAGTGGGTGGGGGAGGGCTGAAGCTTTCTTT